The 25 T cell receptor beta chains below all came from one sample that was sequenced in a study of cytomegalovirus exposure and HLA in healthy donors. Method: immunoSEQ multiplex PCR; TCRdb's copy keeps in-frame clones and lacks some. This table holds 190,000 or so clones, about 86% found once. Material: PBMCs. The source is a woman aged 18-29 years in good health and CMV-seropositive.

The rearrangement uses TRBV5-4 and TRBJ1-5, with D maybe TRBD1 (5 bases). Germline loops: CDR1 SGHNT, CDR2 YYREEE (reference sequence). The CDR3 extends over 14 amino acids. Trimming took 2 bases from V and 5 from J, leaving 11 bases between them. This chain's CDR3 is CASSLHGGDQPQHF. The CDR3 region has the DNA TGTGCCAGCAGCTTACACGGGGGGGATCAGCCCCAGCATTTT.

As DNA, the CDR3 is TGTGCCAGCAGGACTAGCGGGGGACCGATAGGGGAGACCCAGTACTTC. Translating gives CASRTSGGPIGETQYF. V and J are TRBV27 and TRBJ2-5; the match to TRBD2 covers 12 bases. In germline, CDR1 is MNHEY, CDR2 SMNVEV (reference sequence). The CDR3 is made up of 16 amino acids. V lost 6 bases, J lost 5 bases, and 10 bases stayed unmatched.

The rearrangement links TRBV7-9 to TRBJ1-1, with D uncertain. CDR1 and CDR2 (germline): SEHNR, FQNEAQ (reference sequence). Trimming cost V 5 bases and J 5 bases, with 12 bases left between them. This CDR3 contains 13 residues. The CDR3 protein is CASSPARGTEAFF. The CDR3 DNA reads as TGTGCCAGCAGCCCTGCCCGGGGAACTGAAGCTTTCTTT.

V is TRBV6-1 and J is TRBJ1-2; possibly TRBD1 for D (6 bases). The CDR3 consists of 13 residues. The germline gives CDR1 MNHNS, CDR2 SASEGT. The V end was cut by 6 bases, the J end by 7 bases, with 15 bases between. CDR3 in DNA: TGTGCCAGCAGAGAGGGGGTAAGAGGTGGCTACACCTTC. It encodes CASREGVRGGYTF.

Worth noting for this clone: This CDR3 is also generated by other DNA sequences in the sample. This chain's CDR3 is CAISEWAADTQYF. The CDR3 coding sequence is TGTGCCATCAGTGAGTGGGCAGCAGATACGCAGTATTTT. This rearrangement joins TRBV10-3 to TRBJ2-3; D is uncertain. V lost 1 base and J 4 bases, leaving 6 bases between the germline ends. The germline CDR1 and CDR2 sequences are ENHRY and SYGVKD. The CDR3 covers 13 residues.

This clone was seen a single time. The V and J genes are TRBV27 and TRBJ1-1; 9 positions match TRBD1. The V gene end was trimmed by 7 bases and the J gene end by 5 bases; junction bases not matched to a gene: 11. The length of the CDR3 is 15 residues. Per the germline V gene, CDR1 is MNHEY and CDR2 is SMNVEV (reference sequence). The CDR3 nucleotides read TGTGCCAGCATAATAAACAGGGGGCGTTGGACTGAAGCTTTCTTT. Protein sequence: CASIINRGRWTEAFF.

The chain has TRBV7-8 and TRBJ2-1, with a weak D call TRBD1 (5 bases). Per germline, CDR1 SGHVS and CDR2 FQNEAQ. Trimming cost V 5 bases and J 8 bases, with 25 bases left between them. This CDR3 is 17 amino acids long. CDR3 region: CASSHIPSRQPMDEQFF. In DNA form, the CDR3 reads TGTGCCAGCAGCCACATCCCAAGCCGACAGCCTATGGATGAGCAGTTCTTC.

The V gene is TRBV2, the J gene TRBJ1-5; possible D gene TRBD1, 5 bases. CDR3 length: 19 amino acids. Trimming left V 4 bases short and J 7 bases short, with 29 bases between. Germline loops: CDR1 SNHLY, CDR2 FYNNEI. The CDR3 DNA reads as TGTGCCAGCAGTGGCCTAGGGACTCCCCCTCAGGGTGGGCGGCAGCCCCAGCATTTT. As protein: CASSGLGTPPQGGRQPQHF.

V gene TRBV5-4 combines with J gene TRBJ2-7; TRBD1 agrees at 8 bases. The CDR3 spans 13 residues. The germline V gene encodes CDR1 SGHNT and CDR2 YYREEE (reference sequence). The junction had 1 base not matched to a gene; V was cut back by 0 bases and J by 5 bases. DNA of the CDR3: TGTGCCAGCAGCTTGGACAGGGGGAACGAGCAGTACTTC. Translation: CASSLDRGNEQYF.

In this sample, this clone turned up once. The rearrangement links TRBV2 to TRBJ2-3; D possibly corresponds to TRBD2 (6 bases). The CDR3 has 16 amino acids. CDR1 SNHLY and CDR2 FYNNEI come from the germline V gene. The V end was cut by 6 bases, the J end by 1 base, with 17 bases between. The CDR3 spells CASSERAGRRTDTQYF. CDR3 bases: TGTGCCAGCAGCGAGAGGGCGGGGAGGCGCACAGATACGCAGTATTTT.

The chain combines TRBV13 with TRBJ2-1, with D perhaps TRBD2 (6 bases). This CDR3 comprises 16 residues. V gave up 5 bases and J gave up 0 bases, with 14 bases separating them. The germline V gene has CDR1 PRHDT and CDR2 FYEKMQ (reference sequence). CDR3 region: CASSHSGGSSYNEQFF. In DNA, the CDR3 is TGTGCCAGCAGCCACTCCGGGGGTAGCTCCTACAATGAGCAGTTCTTC.

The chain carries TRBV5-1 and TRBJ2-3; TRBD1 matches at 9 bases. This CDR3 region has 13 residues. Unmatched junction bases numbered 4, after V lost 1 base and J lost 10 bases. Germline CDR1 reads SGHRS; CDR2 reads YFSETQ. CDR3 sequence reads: CASSLRTGEAQYF. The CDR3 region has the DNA TGCGCCAGCAGCTTGCGGACAGGGGAAGCGCAGTATTTT. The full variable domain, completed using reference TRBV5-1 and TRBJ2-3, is KAGVTQTPRYLIKTRGQQVTLSCSPISGHRSVSWYQQTPGQGLQFLFEYFSETQRNKGNFPGRFSGRQFSNSRSEMNVSTLELGDSALYLCASSLRTGEAQYFGPGTRLTVL.

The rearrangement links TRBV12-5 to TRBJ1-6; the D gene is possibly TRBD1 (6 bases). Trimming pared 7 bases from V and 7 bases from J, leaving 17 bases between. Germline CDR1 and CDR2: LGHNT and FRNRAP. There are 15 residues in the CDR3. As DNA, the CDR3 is TGTGCTAGTGTTTTTGAGATGGGGGCGAATTCACCCCTCCACTTT. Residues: CASVFEMGANSPLHF.

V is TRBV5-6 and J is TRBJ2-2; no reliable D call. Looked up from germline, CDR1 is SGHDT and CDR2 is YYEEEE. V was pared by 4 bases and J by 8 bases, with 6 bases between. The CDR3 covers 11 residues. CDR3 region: CASSLFGELFF. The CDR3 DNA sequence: TGTGCCAGCAGCCTGTTTGGGGAGCTGTTTTTT.

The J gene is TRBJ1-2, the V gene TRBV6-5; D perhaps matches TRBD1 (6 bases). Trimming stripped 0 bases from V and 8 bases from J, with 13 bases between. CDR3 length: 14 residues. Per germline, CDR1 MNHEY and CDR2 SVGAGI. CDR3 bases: TGTGCCAGCAGTTACTCGAACAGGGTCGGAGGCTACACCTTC. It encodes CASSYSNRVGGYTF.

The CDR3 region is CATSSPDRNTEAFF. The CDR3 nucleotides are TGTGCCACCAGCAGTCCGGACAGGAACACTGAAGCTTTCTTT. The chain joins TRBV15 to TRBJ1-1; possibly TRBD1 for D (6 bases). The CDR3 spans 14 residues. The V end lost 3 bases, the J end lost 1 base, and 9 bases lay between the germline ends. Germline values: CDR1 LNHNV, CDR2 YYDKDF (reference sequence). The full variable domain, its missing parts supplied by reference TRBV15 and TRBJ1-1, is DAMVIQNPRYQVTQFGKPVTLSCSQTLNHNVMYWYQQKSSQAPKLLFHYYDKDFNNEADTPDNFQSRRPNTSFCFLDIRSPGLGDTAMYLCATSSPDRNTEAFFGQGTRLTVV.

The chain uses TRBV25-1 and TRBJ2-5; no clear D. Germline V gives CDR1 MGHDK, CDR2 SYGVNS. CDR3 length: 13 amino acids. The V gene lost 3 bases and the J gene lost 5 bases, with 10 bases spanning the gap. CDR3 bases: TGTGCCAGCAGTGAGGCGGTTTGGGAGACCCAGTACTTC. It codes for CASSEAVWETQYF.

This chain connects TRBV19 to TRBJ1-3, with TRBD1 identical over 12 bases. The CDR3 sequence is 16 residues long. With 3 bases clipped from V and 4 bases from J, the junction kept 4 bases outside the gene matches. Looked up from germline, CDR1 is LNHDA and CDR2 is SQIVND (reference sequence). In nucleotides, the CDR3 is TGTGCCAGTAGTATCGGGGACAGGGGGCGCGGAAACACCATATATTTT. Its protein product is CASSIGDRGRGNTIYF.

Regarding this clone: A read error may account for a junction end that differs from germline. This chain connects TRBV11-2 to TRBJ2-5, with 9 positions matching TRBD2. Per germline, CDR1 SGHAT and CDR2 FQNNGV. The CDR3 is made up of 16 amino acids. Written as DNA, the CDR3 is TGTGCCAGCAGCGCCTCGGGCGGGGGGGGCCAAGAGACACAGTACTTC. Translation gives CASSASGGGGQETQYF.

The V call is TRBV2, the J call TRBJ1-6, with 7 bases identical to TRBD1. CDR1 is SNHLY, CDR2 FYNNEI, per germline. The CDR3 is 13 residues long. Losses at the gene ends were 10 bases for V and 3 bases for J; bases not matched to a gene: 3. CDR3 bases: TGTGCCATCGGGACAGACTATAATTCACCCCTCCACTTT. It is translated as CAIGTDYNSPLHF.

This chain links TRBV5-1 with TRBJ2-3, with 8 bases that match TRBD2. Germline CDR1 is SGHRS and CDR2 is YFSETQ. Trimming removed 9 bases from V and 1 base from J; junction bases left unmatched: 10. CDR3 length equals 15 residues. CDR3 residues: CATTAGGVGTDTQYF. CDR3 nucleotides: TGCGCCACCACCGCCGGGGGGGTAGGCACAGATACGCAGTATTTT.

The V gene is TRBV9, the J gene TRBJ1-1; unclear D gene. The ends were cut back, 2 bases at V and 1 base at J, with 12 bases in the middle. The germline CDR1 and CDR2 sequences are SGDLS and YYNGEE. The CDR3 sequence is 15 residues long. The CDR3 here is CASSVLSGGNTEAFF. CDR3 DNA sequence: TGTGCCAGCAGCGTTCTATCAGGTGGGAACACTGAAGCTTTCTTT.

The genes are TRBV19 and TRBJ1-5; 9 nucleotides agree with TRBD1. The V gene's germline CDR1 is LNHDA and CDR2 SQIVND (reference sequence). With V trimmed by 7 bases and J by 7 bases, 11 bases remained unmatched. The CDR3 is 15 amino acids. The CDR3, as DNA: TGTGCCAGTACTAAACAGGGGGCGCGTGGGCAGCCCCAGCATTTT. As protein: CASTKQGARGQPQHF.

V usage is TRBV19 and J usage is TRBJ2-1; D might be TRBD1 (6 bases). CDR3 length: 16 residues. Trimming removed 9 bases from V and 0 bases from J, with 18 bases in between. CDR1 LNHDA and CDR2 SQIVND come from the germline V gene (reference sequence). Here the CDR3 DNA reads TGTGCCAGCCAGCCGACAGGAATCAGCTCCTACAATGAGCAGTTCTTC. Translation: CASQPTGISSYNEQFF.

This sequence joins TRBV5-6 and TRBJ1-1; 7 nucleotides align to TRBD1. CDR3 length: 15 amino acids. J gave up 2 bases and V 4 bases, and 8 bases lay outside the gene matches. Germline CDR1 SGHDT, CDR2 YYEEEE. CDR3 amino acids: CASSGWDRDNTEAFF. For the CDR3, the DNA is TGTGCCAGCAGCGGTTGGGACAGAGATAACACTGAAGCTTTCTTT. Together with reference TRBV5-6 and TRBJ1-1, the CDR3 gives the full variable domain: DAGVTQSPTHLIKTRGQQVTLRCSPKSGHDTVSWYQQALGQGPQFIFQYYEEEERQRGNFPDRFSGHQFPNYSSELNVNALLLGDSALYLCASSGWDRDNTEAFFGQGTRLTVV.